The next 9 T cell receptor beta chains were all read from a single sample in a study of CD8+CD57+ T cells in acquired aplastic anemia (dated by TCRdb to 2017 to 2018). Patients chosen for sequencing had shown expansion of CD8+CD57+ cells by flow cytometry. The data were produced on an Illumina HiSeq 2000. Profiling of TCR beta VDJ combinations and CDR3 sequences used genomic DNA as the template. TCRdb reanalyzed the raw reads on its own, using fastp at Q25 for trimming and MiXCR for clone calling, and kept in-frame beta chains. When rows share a CDR3 protein, they turn into one entry using the most common DNA and genes. The sample data list 160,000 or so distinct CDR3 sequences, and about 45% of these were observed just once. The ten largest account for 2.5% to 3.5% of the sample. Sequenced input: sorted CD4+, CD8+, or CD8+CD57+ T cells (not recorded which) from PBMCs. Source of these receptors: a human donor with aplastic anemia.

This clonotype has at least ten counts. The gene calls are TRBV5-1 and TRBJ2-7; D not certain. This CDR3 has 14 amino acids. CDR1 is SGHRS, CDR2 YFSETQ, per germline. Trimming removed 5 bases at V and 1 base at J, with 13 bases between. The CDR3 here is CASRMGSGSYEQYF. In DNA form, the CDR3 reads TGCGCCAGCAGAATGGGGTCTGGGTCCTACGAGCAGTACTTC.

The chain employs TRBV13 and TRBJ2-5; 8 bases align to TRBD1. CDR3 size: 19 residues. Per the germline V gene, CDR1 is PRHDT and CDR2 is FYEKMQ (reference sequence). V was pared by 10 bases and J by 5 bases, with 27 bases of the junction left unmatched. For the CDR3, the DNA is TGTGCCATCAGTGAGATGGGGCAGGGGGCTCTTACGCAGCCGGAGACCCAGTACTTC. Amino acid sequence: CAISEMGQGALTQPETQYF.

This clonotype was counted ten times or more. This chain connects TRBV7-9 to TRBJ1-1; D gene ambiguous. CDR1 and CDR2 from the germline V gene are SEHNR and FQNEAQ (reference sequence). There are 14 residues in the CDR3. V lost 1 base, J lost 7 bases, and 13 bases lay in between. The CDR3: CASSLGYSRVEAFF. The CDR3 coding sequence is TGTGCCAGCAGCTTAGGGTATTCCAGAGTTGAAGCTTTCTTT.

This clonotype showed up just a few times. The chain is built from TRBV3-1 and TRBJ2-6; tentatively, D is TRBD2 (5 bases). CDR1 LGHDT and CDR2 YNNKEL come from the germline V gene (reference sequence). The CDR3 is 15 amino acids. Trimming took 4 bases from V and 3 from J, leaving 10 bases between them. DNA of the CDR3: TGTGCCAGCAGCCTCCGTGGAGGTGGGGCCAACGTCCTGACTTTC. It encodes CASSLRGGGANVLTF.

This clonotype was recorded many times. The rearrangement joins TRBV11-2 to TRBJ2-1; 7 bases align to TRBD2. The V gene's germline CDR1 is SGHAT and CDR2 FQNNGV. The CDR3 has 18 residues. Germline trimming cut 5 bases from V and 7 bases from J; bases unmatched to any gene: 20. The CDR3 reads CASSPPLRLAQRGNEQFF. The CDR3 nucleotides are TGTGCCAGCAGCCCCCCCCTGCGACTAGCTCAAAGAGGGAATGAGCAGTTCTTC.

This clonotype was seen at least ten times. The rearrangement links TRBV7-2 to TRBJ2-2; D is perhaps TRBD2 (6 bases). This CDR3 contains 16 residues. Germline CDR1 and CDR2: SGHTA and FQGNSA. With 2 bases removed from V and 4 bases from J, the gap between germline ends came to 14 bases. CDR3 sequence: CASSLRLGVSTGELFF. CDR3 DNA: TGTGCCAGCAGCTTAAGACTAGGAGTATCCACCGGGGAGCTGTTTTTT.

Ten or more counts support this clonotype. The genes are TRBV7-2 and TRBJ2-7, with 9 bases identical to TRBD1. Trimming at V came to 2 bases and at J to 7 bases, leaving 12 bases not matched to a gene. This CDR3 region has 16 residues. Germline V gene sequence: CDR1 SGHTA, CDR2 FQGNSA. In DNA form, the CDR3 reads TGTGCCAGCAGCTTATACACAGGGGGCGCTGGGGGGGAGCAGTACTTC. Residues: CASSLYTGGAGGEQYF.

This clonotype appeared many times. CDR3 nucleotides: TGTGCCAGCAGCAGCCAAACAGGGGTTGGTGAAAAACTGTTTTTT. This gives the protein CASSSQTGVGEKLFF. V gene TRBV7-2 combines with J gene TRBJ1-4, with 7 bases that match TRBD1. The CDR3 runs to 15 residues. V dropped 5 bases and J dropped 7; count of bases not matched to a gene: 10. The V gene's germline CDR1 is SGHTA and CDR2 FQGNSA.

The sample holds many counts of this clonotype. The genes are TRBV20-1 and TRBJ2-1, with 9 bases matching TRBD1. The CDR3 extends over 12 amino acids. V was clipped by 3 bases and J by 16 bases; unmatched bases: 10. From germline, CDR1 is DFQATT and CDR2 SNEGSKA (reference sequence). CDR3 nucleotides: TGCAGTGCTAGGTACTCCGGGGACAGGGTATTCTTC. It encodes CSARYSGDRVFF.